The 32 T cell receptor beta chains reported below all come from one sample, sequenced in a study of T cell responses to AZD1222 COVID-19 vaccine. TCRdb's table, derived via immunoSEQ multiplex PCR, lists solely in-frame clones and lacks some. The sample contains tens of thousands of clones, about 82% of which appear only once. This specimen consisted of peripheral blood, obtained on day 0 of AZD1222 vaccination. These receptors originate from an adult in good health.

CDR3 sequence reads: CASSHTTTTGVAYNEQFF. Written as DNA, the CDR3 is TGTGCCAGCAGCCACACTACAACGACAGGGGTTGCCTACAATGAGCAGTTCTTC. The chain uses TRBV7-9 and TRBJ2-1, with 8 nucleotides matching TRBD1. V dropped 5 bases and J dropped 2; count of bases not matched to a gene: 14. Per the germline V gene, CDR1 is SEHNR and CDR2 is FQNEAQ (reference sequence). The length of the CDR3 is 18 residues.

The chain links TRBV7-3 to TRBJ2-3; TRBD2 agrees at 8 bases. Germline trimming cut 3 bases from V and 6 bases from J; bases unmatched to any gene: 5. CDR1 and CDR2 (germline): SGHTA, FQGTGA. This CDR3 is 14 amino acids long. The CDR3 DNA reads as TGTGCCAGCAGCTTGGGGACTAGTAGGGATACGCAGTATTTT. Protein sequence: CASSLGTSRDTQYF.

The chain carries TRBV19 and TRBJ2-5; TRBD2 matches at 11 bases. The CDR3 contains 16 residues. After removal of 3 bases from V and 0 bases from J, the junction contained 3 bases not matched to a gene. The germline gives CDR1 LNHDA, CDR2 SQIVND (reference sequence). CDR3 DNA sequence: TGTGCCAGTAGTATGGGGACTAGCGGATACCAAGAGACCCAGTACTTC. It translates to CASSMGTSGYQETQYF.

CDR3: CASSQGLAGVAGELFF. The CDR3 coding sequence is TGTGCCAGCAGCCAAGGCTTAGCGGGAGTGGCCGGGGAGCTGTTTTTT. V usage is TRBV3-1 (or the pseudogene TRBV3-2) and J usage is TRBJ2-2; 9 bases line up with TRBD2. Germline values: CDR1 LGHDT, CDR2 YNNKEL (reference sequence). V was pared by 1 base and J by 6 bases, with 6 bases of the junction left unmatched. CDR3 length: 16 amino acids.

The chain has TRBV20-1 and TRBJ2-7; TRBD2 matches at 7 bases. CDR1 is DFQATT and CDR2 is SNEGSKA in the germline V gene (reference sequence). The CDR3 runs 13 residues. The V gene end was trimmed by 3 bases and the J gene end by 3 bases; junction bases not matched to a gene: 5. The CDR3 is CSASRPSGYEQYF. CDR3 bases: TGCAGTGCTAGTCGGCCTAGCGGCTACGAGCAGTACTTC.

The V gene is TRBV7-2, the J gene TRBJ2-5; 11 bases are shared with TRBD2. The junction had 2 bases not matched to a gene; V was cut back by 5 bases and J by 0 bases. The CDR3 contains 15 residues. CDR1 and CDR2 (germline): SGHTA, FQGNSA. The CDR3 spells CASSPSGGNQETQYF. CDR3 coding DNA: TGTGCCAGCAGCCCTAGCGGGGGGAACCAAGAGACCCAGTACTTC. Variable domain in full (rest from reference TRBV7-2 and TRBJ2-5): GAGVSQSPSNKVTEKGKDVELRCDPISGHTALYWYRQSLGQGLEFLIYFQGNSAPDKSGLPSDRFSAERTGGSVSTLTIQRTQQEDSAVYLCASSPSGGNQETQYFGPGTRLLVL.

The J gene is TRBJ2-2, the V gene TRBV11-2; D is undetermined. Germline V gene sequence: CDR1 SGHAT, CDR2 FQNNGV. V was cut by 7 bases and J by 0 bases, with 15 bases left in between. CDR3 size: 16 residues. This CDR3 is CASTPLRETNTGELFF. In DNA form, the CDR3 reads TGTGCCAGCACCCCCCTCAGAGAAACGAACACCGGGGAGCTGTTTTTT.

This clone was seen only once. The chain combines TRBV11-2 with TRBJ1-5; 10 positions match TRBD1. CDR1 and CDR2 from the germline V gene are SGHAT and FQNNGV. This CDR3 contains 16 residues. Trimming at V came to 5 bases and at J to 2 bases, leaving 6 bases not matched to a gene. The DNA for the CDR3 is TGTGCCAGCAGCCCGGGGACAGGGGTGCGCAATCAGCCCCAGCATTTT. Encoded protein: CASSPGTGVRNQPQHF.

V usage is TRBV20-1 and J usage is TRBJ2-2; possibly TRBD1 for D (5 bases). Trimming removed 3 bases from V and 10 bases from J, with 15 bases in between. This CDR3 spans 13 amino acids. CDR1 is DFQATT, CDR2 SNEGSKA, per germline (reference sequence). The CDR3 reads CSASSPRGSELFF. Here the CDR3 DNA reads TGCAGTGCTAGTTCCCCAAGGGGTTCGGAGCTGTTTTTT.

The CDR3 spells CASRPTGGSYNEQFF. For the CDR3, the DNA is TGTGCCAGCAGGCCCACAGGGGGCAGCTACAATGAGCAGTTCTTC. V and J are TRBV7-2 and TRBJ2-1, with TRBD1 matching over 9 bases. CDR1 and CDR2 from the germline V gene are SGHTA and FQGNSA. The CDR3 length is 15 residues. Trimming removed 6 bases from V and 3 bases from J; junction bases left unmatched: 6.

The CDR3 DNA reads as TGTGCCAGCTTTGACCCCTCGCGGGACAGGGGGCCTGTTCACTATGGCTACACCTTC. It yields the protein CASFDPSRDRGPVHYGYTF. The V and J genes are TRBV3-1 (or the pseudogene TRBV3-2) and TRBJ1-2, with 12 nucleotides matching TRBD1. V trimming: 8 bases; J trimming: 3 bases; junction bases outside the gene matches: 19. This CDR3 is built from 19 residues. Germline-derived CDR1 and CDR2 are LGHDT and YNNKEL (reference sequence).

The chain couples TRBV2 to TRBJ1-6; D gene unclear. Trimming stripped 11 bases from V and 2 bases from J, with 13 bases between. The CDR3 is 14 amino acids. Germline loops: CDR1 SNHLY, CDR2 FYNNEI. The chain's CDR3 is CASWETAYNSPLHF. The CDR3 region has the DNA TGTGCCTCCTGGGAGACTGCCTATAATTCACCCCTCCACTTT.

The chain carries TRBV6-4 and TRBJ2-1; 10 positions match TRBD2. With V trimmed by 6 bases and J by 5 bases, 7 bases remained unmatched. The CDR3 covers 15 residues. Per the germline V gene, CDR1 is MRHNA and CDR2 is SNTAGT. CDR3 residues: CASSPLAGVDNEQFF. The CDR3 nucleotides are TGTGCCAGCAGCCCTCTAGCGGGGGTGGACAATGAGCAGTTCTTC.

The sample holds one count of this clone. This sequence joins TRBV19 and TRBJ1-5; D gene uncertain. Germline CDR1 LNHDA, CDR2 SQIVND (reference sequence). V lost 11 bases to trimming and J lost 3 bases, with 17 bases between them. This CDR3 has 14 amino acids. The CDR3 bases are TGTGCCGGCTCGAAGATCGGGAACAATCAGCCCCAGCATTTT. Its translation is CAGSKIGNNQPQHF.

The rearrangement uses TRBV7-8 and TRBJ1-1; D is unclear. Germline V gene sequence: CDR1 SGHVS, CDR2 FQNEAQ. Trimming left V 1 base short and J 1 base short, with 4 bases between. This CDR3 is built from 13 residues. The DNA of the CDR3 is TGTGCCAGCAGCTTAGGACAGAACACTGAAGCTTTCTTT. Amino acid sequence: CASSLGQNTEAFF.

The chain is built from TRBV2 and TRBJ1-2; maybe TRBD1 (5 bases). V dropped 7 bases and J dropped 7 bases, with 13 bases sitting between them. Germline-derived CDR1 and CDR2 are SNHLY and FYNNEI. This CDR3 region has 12 residues. The CDR3 DNA sequence: TGTGCCAGCATGAGGGACCAGGGTGGCTACACCTTC. The encoded protein is CASMRDQGGYTF.

The rearrangement links TRBV5-5 to TRBJ1-2; 8 nucleotides agree with TRBD1. The CDR3 consists of 14 residues. J lost 4 bases, V lost 4 bases, and 6 bases had no gene match. Germline V gene data show CDR1 as SGHKS and CDR2 as YYEKEE (reference sequence). In nucleotides, the CDR3 is TGTGCCAGCAGCCTAGGACAGGGTCGCTATGGCTACACCTTC. It is translated as CASSLGQGRYGYTF.

This clone was detected only a few times. The V and J genes are TRBV4-3 and TRBJ1-6, with D maybe TRBD1 (5 bases). The CDR3 sequence is 14 residues long. V lost 0 bases to trimming and J lost 8 bases, with 8 bases between them. Per germline, CDR1 LGHNA and CDR2 YSLEER. The CDR3 DNA reads TGCGCCAGCAGCCAAGATGGGGGTCATTCACCCCTCCACTTT. Its protein is CASSQDGGHSPLHF.

The chain links TRBV5-1 to TRBJ1-4, with a weak D call TRBD1 (5 bases). Trimming removed 4 bases from V and 5 bases from J, with 15 bases in between. CDR1 is SGHRS, CDR2 YFSETQ, per germline. This CDR3 spans 15 amino acids. The CDR3 spells CASSPGTRENEKLFF. The CDR3 DNA reads as TGCGCCAGCAGCCCCGGGACTCGGGAGAATGAAAAACTGTTTTTT.

The chain uses TRBV27 and TRBJ1-2, with TRBD1 as a possible D gene (5 bases). CDR1 is MNHEY and CDR2 is SMNVEV in the germline V gene (reference sequence). The V and J ends lost 5 bases and 4 bases respectively, with 17 bases between them. The CDR3 sequence is 15 residues long. The CDR3 nucleotides are TGTGCCAGCAGTCCCCGCGTGGGGCTCTCCTATGGCTACACCTTC. It is translated as CASSPRVGLSYGYTF.

DNA of the CDR3: TGTGCCAGCAGACTACAGGAGAGAGCAATAGATACGCAGTATTTT. This codes for CASRLQERAIDTQYF. The genes are TRBV6-5 and TRBJ2-3; the D gene is possibly TRBD1 (5 bases). Germline CDR1 reads MNHEY; CDR2 reads SVGAGI. V was shortened by 6 bases and J by 5 bases, with 18 bases between the two germline ends. The CDR3 extends over 15 amino acids.

The V and J genes are TRBV3-1 (or the pseudogene TRBV3-2) and TRBJ1-6; 7 bases fit TRBD1. Germline trimming cut 4 bases from V and 7 bases from J; bases unmatched to any gene: 7. Germline CDR1 reads LGHDT; CDR2 reads YNNKEL (reference sequence). The CDR3 has 15 residues. The CDR3 here is CASSLEDRSNSPLHF. For the CDR3, the DNA is TGTGCCAGCAGCCTAGAGGACAGGTCGAATTCACCCCTCCACTTT.

This clone has a single count. V usage is TRBV6-2 or TRBV6-3 and J usage is TRBJ1-5; 10 bases map to TRBD1. This CDR3 region has 15 residues. Germline V gene data show CDR1 as MNHEY and CDR2 as SVGEGT. J lost 6 bases, V lost 6 bases, and 8 bases had no gene match. CDR3 amino acids: CASSFGQGGTQPQHF. DNA for the CDR3: TGTGCCAGCAGCTTTGGACAGGGGGGTACTCAGCCCCAGCATTTT.

This clone occurred a few times. V gene TRBV29-1 combines with J gene TRBJ2-2, with D possibly being TRBD2 (5 bases). V lost 3 bases and J lost 5, with 7 bases in between. The CDR3 has 12 amino acids. Germline CDR1 is SQVTM and CDR2 is ANQGSEA. The CDR3 DNA is TGCAGCGTTGACCCGGGGACCGGGGAGCTGTTTTTT. Residues: CSVDPGTGELFF.

The chain has TRBV7-9 and TRBJ1-3; D is ambiguous. Germline lookup yields CDR1 SEHNR and CDR2 FQNEAQ (reference sequence). This CDR3 region has 17 residues. V lost 2 bases and J 0 bases, leaving 14 bases between the germline ends. The CDR3 spells CASSLMSTANSGNTIYF. The CDR3 region has the DNA TGTGCCAGCAGCTTAATGTCGACGGCCAACTCTGGAAACACCATATATTTT. Full variable domain (outside the CDR3, taken from reference TRBV7-9 and TRBJ1-3): DTGVSQNPRHKITKRGQNVTFRCDPISEHNRLYWYRQTLGQGPEFLTYFQNEAQLEKSRLLSDRFSAERPKGSFSTLEIQRTEQGDSAMYLCASSLMSTANSGNTIYFGEGSWLTVV.

The CDR3 protein is CASRPGLAGVYEQYF. In DNA, the CDR3 is TGTGCCAGCAGACCCGGACTAGCGGGAGTGTACGAGCAGTACTTC. The chain uses TRBV7-9 and TRBJ2-7; 13 bases line up with TRBD2. The ends lost 6 bases at V and 4 bases at J; junction bases unmatched: 6. The CDR3 spans 15 residues. Germline CDR1 SEHNR, CDR2 FQNEAQ (reference sequence).

V usage is TRBV3-1 (or the pseudogene TRBV3-2) and J usage is TRBJ1-2, with D hard to call. The CDR3 loop spans 12 amino acids. With 4 bases removed from V and 8 bases from J, the gap between germline ends came to 11 bases. Per germline, CDR1 LGHDT and CDR2 YNNKEL (reference sequence). This CDR3 reads CASSRMDRGYTF. The DNA of the CDR3 is TGTGCCAGCAGCCGGATGGACCGGGGCTACACCTTC.

The gene calls are TRBV2 and TRBJ2-7; unclear D gene. V was shortened by 4 bases and J by 0 bases, with 13 bases between the two germline ends. The CDR3 spans 15 residues. Looked up from germline, CDR1 is SNHLY and CDR2 is FYNNEI. The CDR3 sequence is CASSARWDSSYEQYF. CDR3 nucleotide sequence: TGTGCCAGCAGTGCAAGGTGGGATAGCTCCTACGAGCAGTACTTC.

The chain has TRBV5-6 and TRBJ2-5; 9 nucleotides align to TRBD1. The CDR3 is made up of 17 amino acids. Germline CDR1 is SGHDT and CDR2 is YYEEEE. Trimming removed 4 bases from V and 5 bases from J; junction bases left unmatched: 15. The CDR3 reads CASSPFSQGAREETQYF. The CDR3 DNA reads as TGTGCCAGCAGCCCGTTCTCACAGGGGGCGAGGGAGGAGACCCAGTACTTC.

This chain connects TRBV6-2 or TRBV6-3 to TRBJ2-7; TRBD2 aligns across 7 bases. With V trimmed by 3 bases and J by 4 bases, 6 bases remained unmatched. Per the germline V gene, CDR1 is MNHEY and CDR2 is SVGEGT. CDR3 length: 14 residues. This CDR3 reads CASSYTSGGYEQYF. As DNA, the CDR3 is TGTGCCAGCAGTTATACTTCGGGAGGATACGAGCAGTACTTC.

This rearrangement joins TRBV5-1 to TRBJ2-7; 9 bases align to TRBD1. V lost 10 bases to trimming and J lost 4 bases; unmatched junction nucleotides: 12. Germline-derived CDR1 and CDR2 are SGHRS and YFSETQ. The CDR3 contains 14 residues. The CDR3 coding sequence is TGCGCCTCCCAAACGGGACAGGGACCATACGAGCAGTACTTC. Protein product: CASQTGQGPYEQYF.

The chain links TRBV6-2 or TRBV6-3 to TRBJ1-5, with 7 bases identical to TRBD1. This CDR3 has 14 amino acids. After removal of 2 bases from V and 5 bases from J, the junction contained 3 bases not matched to a gene. CDR1 is MNHEY, CDR2 SVGEGT, per germline. CDR3 coding DNA: TGTGCCAGCAGTTACGACAGGGAGGATCAGCCCCAGCATTTT. Translated: CASSYDREDQPQHF.